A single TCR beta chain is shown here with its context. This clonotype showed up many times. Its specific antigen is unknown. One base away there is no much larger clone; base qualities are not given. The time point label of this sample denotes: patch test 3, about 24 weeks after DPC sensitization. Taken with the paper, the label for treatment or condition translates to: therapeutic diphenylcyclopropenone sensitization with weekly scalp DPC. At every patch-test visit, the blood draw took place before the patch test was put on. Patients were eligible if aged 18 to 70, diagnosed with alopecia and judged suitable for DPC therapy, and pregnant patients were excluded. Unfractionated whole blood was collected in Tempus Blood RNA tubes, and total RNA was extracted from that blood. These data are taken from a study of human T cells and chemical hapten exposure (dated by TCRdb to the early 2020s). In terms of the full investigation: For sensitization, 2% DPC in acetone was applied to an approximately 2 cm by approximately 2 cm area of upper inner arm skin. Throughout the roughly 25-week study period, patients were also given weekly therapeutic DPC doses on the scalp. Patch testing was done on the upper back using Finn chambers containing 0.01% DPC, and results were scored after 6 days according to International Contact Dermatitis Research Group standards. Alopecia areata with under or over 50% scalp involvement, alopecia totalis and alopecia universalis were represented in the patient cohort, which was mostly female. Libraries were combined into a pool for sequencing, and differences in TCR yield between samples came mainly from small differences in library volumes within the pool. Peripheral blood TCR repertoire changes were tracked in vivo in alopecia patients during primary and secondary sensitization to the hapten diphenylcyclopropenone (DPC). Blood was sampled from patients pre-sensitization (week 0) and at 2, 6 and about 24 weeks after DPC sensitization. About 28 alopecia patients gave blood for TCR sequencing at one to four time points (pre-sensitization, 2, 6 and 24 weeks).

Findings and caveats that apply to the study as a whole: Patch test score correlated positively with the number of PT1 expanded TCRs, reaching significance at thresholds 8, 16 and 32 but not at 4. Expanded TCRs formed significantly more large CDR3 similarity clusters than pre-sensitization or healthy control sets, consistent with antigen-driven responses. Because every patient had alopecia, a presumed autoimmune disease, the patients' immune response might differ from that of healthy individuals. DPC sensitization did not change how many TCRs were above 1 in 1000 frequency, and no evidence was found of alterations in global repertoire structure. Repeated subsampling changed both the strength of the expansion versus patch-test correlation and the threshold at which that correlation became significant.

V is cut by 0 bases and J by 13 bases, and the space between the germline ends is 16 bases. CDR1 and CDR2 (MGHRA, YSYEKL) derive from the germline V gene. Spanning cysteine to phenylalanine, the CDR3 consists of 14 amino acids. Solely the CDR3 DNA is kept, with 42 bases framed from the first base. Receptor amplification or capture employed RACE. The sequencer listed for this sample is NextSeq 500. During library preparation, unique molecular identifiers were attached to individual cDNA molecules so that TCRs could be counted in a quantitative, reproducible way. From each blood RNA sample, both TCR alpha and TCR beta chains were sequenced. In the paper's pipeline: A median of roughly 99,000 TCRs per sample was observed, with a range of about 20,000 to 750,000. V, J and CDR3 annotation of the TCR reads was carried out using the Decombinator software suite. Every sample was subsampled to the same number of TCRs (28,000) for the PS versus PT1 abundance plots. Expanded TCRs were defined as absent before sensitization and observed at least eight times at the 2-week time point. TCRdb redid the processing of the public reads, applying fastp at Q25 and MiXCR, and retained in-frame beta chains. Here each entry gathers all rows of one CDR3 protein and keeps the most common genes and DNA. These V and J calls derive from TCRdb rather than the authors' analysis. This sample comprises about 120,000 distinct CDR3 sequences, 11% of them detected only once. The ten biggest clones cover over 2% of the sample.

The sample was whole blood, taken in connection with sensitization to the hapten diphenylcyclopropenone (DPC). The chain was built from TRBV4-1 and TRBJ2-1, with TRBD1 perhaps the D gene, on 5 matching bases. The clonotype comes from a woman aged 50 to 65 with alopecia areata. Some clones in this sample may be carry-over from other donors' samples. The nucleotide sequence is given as TGCGCCAGCAGCCAAGAATCGAGAGACAGAGAACAGTTCTTC. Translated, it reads CASSQESRDREQFF.